This T cell receptor (beta chain) came from a study of CD8 T cells in Susac syndrome. cDNA came from about 0.5 to 1 ug RNA primed by random hexamers. MiXCR, run by TCRdb on the immunoSEQ multiplex PCR reads, gives a single entry per CDR3 protein. The sample includes about 430,000 distinct CDR3 sequences, more than 80% of them seen just once. The CDR3 sequence is 13 residues long. Germline loops: CDR1 SGHRS, CDR2 YFSETQ. Trimming left V 0 bases short and J 5 bases short, with 8 bases between. This clonotype was seen a handful of times. V and J are TRBV5-1 and TRBJ1-2; D gene uncertain. Sequenced sample: CD8+ T cells from PBMCs. This clonotype was sampled from a human donor with multiple sclerosis. CDR3 region: CASSLGSEYGYTF. The CDR3 bases are TGCGCCAGCAGCTTGGGGTCGGAATATGGCTACACCTTC.